This TCR beta chain was recorded in a study of vaccination and CD4 T cells after COVID-19. An Oncomine TCR Beta short-read assay was used to sequence the DNA from cultured CD4+ T cells. Genomic DNA was extracted from cultured CD4+ T cells. From the PCR reads, TCRdb called clonotypes with MiXCR, one entry per CDR3 protein. The sample includes about 15,000 distinct CDR3 sequences, approximately 58% of them seen just once. Treatment reported: roughly 10-day PBMC culture with coronavirus spike peptide pools or control peptides (ViraFEST assay). With roughly 10 ug/ml peptide pools and around 9.6 IU/ml IL-2, PBMCs were cultured at about 1.9 million per well. Germline V gene data show CDR1 as MNHEY and CDR2 as SVGAGI. With 4 bases removed from V and 5 bases from J, the gap between germline ends came to 14 bases. The length of the CDR3 is 14 residues. With respect to this clonotype: Its target is not known.

This TCR came from a human donor who had recovered from COVID-19. Specimen: CD4+ T cells from blood, cultured in vitro, collected after SARS-CoV-2 vaccination. The chain links TRBV6-5 to TRBJ1-1; D remains unclear. DNA for the CDR3: TGTGCCAGCAGTTCCGAATCCGTATGGACTGAAGCTTTCTTT. Its protein is CASSSESVWTEAFF.